Sequencing of this TCR beta chain was carried out in a study of T cell responses to AZD1222 COVID-19 vaccine. Study information: Pooled together were second doses at about 4 or about 12 weeks.

This CDR3 is 15 amino acids long. Germline V gene data show CDR1 as SGHVS and CDR2 as FQNEAQ. Between the trimmed V and J ends, which lost 10 bases and 2 bases, there was a span of 17 bases. This table comes from immunoSEQ multiplex PCR, and its TCRdb copy is limited to in-frame clones, with some not included. Among 150,000 or so clones, about 89% were seen once, and the ten largest hold 2.5% to 3.5%. The rearrangement joins TRBV7-8 to TRBJ2-2; possibly TRBD1 for D (6 bases). The TCR originated in an adult in good health. This sample comprised peripheral blood, obtained on day 0 of AZD1222 vaccination. The CDR3 DNA reads as TGTGCCACCCGGTATCTGGGACAAAACACCGGGGAGCTGTTTTTT. Its translation: CATRYLGQNTGELFF.